These T cell receptor beta chains were read from a single sample in a study of CD8+ T cells in alopecia areata. Assay used: immunoSEQ multiplex PCR; TCRdb lists only in-frame clones, some missing. The sample carries 120,000 to 150,000 clones, about 86% recorded once. The sample in question was CD8+ T cells sorted from blood, obtained at week 4, from a patient treated with tofacitinib. The source of these receptors is a human donor with alopecia areata. The CDR3 runs from the conserved cysteine through the conserved F or W. A D gene is named only where the DNA matches it firmly. Only part of the rows carry a size: once, few, many, or a class if the clone is expanded.

j_call | d_call | v_call | clone_size | cdr3_aa | cdr3_nt
TRBJ2-7 | TRBD2 | TRBV4-1 | - | CASSQGPGGPFEQYF | TGCGCCAGCAGCCAAGGCCCGGGGGGTCCCTTCGAGCAGTACTTC
TRBJ1-5 | - | TRBV27 | - | CASSLARGNQPQHF | TGTGCCAGCAGTTTAGCCCGGGGCAATCAGCCCCAGCATTTT
TRBJ1-2 | TRBD1 | TRBV5-6 | - | CASRLWTGPNYGYTF | TGTGCCAGCAGGCTGTGGACAGGGCCTAACTATGGCTACACCTTC
TRBJ2-1 | - | TRBV11-2 | - | CASSLAGGDYNEQFF | TGTGCCAGCAGCTTAGCTGGCGGGGACTACAATGAGCAGTTCTTC
TRBJ1-1 | TRBD1 | TRBV6-5 | - | CASSYSSQGAEAFF | TGTGCCAGCAGTTACTCTAGCCAGGGGGCCGAAGCTTTCTTT
TRBJ2-1 | TRBD2 | TRBV29-1 | - | CSVGGAGGPDNEQFF | TGCAGCGTTGGGGGAGCGGGAGGGCCCGACAATGAGCAGTTCTTC
TRBJ2-1 | - | TRBV29-1 | - | CSVANSTKEQFF | TGCAGCGTCGCAAATTCGACCAAAGAGCAGTTCTTC
TRBJ1-1 | - | TRBV27 | - | CASRTGTEAFF | TGTGCCAGCAGAACAGGGACTGAAGCTTTCTTT
TRBJ2-1 | TRBD2 | TRBV7-9 | - | CASSTQPGLVYEQFF | TGTGCCAGCAGCACACAACCGGGACTAGTTTATGAGCAGTTCTTC
TRBJ2-4 | - | TRBV11-2 | - | CASSQVSKNIQYF | TGTGCCAGCAGCCAAGTCTCCAAAAACATTCAGTACTTC
TRBJ2-7 | - | TRBV5-6 | - | CASTDSDSPYEQYF | TGTGCCAGCACCGATTCCGACAGCCCCTACGAGCAGTACTTC
TRBJ2-7 | TRBD2 | TRBV6-6 | once | CASSYGTSDEQYF | TGTGCCAGCAGTTATGGTACTAGCGACGAGCAGTACTTC
TRBJ2-7 | - | TRBV2 | - | CASSDYEQYF | TGTGCCAGCAGTGACTACGAGCAGTACTTC
TRBJ2-7 | - | TRBV30 | - | CAWRTNYYEQYF | TGTGCCTGGAGGACAAATTACTACGAGCAGTACTTC
TRBJ2-7 | - | TRBV14 | - | CASSPGMGYEQYF | TGTGCCAGCAGCCCAGGCATGGGCTACGAGCAGTACTTC
TRBJ1-1 | - | TRBV6-1 | few | CASSEAAVTEAFF | TGTGCCAGCAGTGAAGCGGCGGTCACTGAAGCTTTCTTT
TRBJ1-1 | - | TRBV5-6 | - | CASSLYTSNTEAFF | TGTGCCAGCAGCTTATATACGTCGAACACTGAAGCTTTCTTT
TRBJ2-3 | - | TRBV7-3 | - | CASSSGQVPNTDTQYF | TGTGCCAGCAGCAGCGGCCAAGTCCCCAACACAGATACGCAGTATTTT
TRBJ1-5 | - | TRBV29-1 | - | CSVASGGGNQPQHF | TGCAGCGTTGCCTCGGGGGGCGGCAATCAGCCCCAGCATTTT
TRBJ1-5 | - | TRBV27 | - | CASALTASNQPQHF | TGTGCCAGCGCGTTGACAGCTAGCAATCAGCCCCAGCATTTT
TRBJ2-3 | - | TRBV27 | - | CASSLSGLVDTQYF | TGTGCCAGCAGTTTATCAGGTCTCGTAGATACGCAGTATTTT
TRBJ2-4 | - | TRBV7-9 | - | CASSPWSGASKNIQYF | TGTGCCAGCAGCCCATGGTCGGGAGCATCCAAAAACATTCAGTACTTC
TRBJ2-1 | - | TRBV7-9 | - | CASSGRGLLYNEQFF | TGTGCCAGCAGCGGTCGGGGACTTCTCTACAATGAGCAGTTCTTC
TRBJ2-7 | TRBD2 | TRBV10-3 | - | CAIGSERDSYEQYF | TGTGCCATCGGGTCGGAGCGGGACTCCTACGAGCAGTACTTC
TRBJ2-1 | - | TRBV5-6 | once | CASSFQGSSYNEQFF | TGTGCCAGCAGCTTTCAGGGGTCGTCCTACAATGAGCAGTTCTTC
TRBJ2-7 | - | TRBV10-3 | - | CAISGGLDTVDYEQYF | TGTGCCATCAGTGGAGGACTGGACACAGTTGACTACGAGCAGTACTTC
TRBJ2-3 | - | TRBV15 | - | CATRAHYTDTQYF | TGTGCCACCAGAGCCCACTACACAGATACGCAGTATTTT